This is a list of T cell receptor beta chains from one sample in a study of shared clonotypes between healthy human individuals. Clones were read by immunoSEQ multiplex PCR, and TCRdb kept only the in-frame ones, dropping some. The data contain about 2.1 million clones, roughly 95% of them singletons. Sequencing input: naive CD8+ T cells from PBMCs. The receptors shown here come from a man between 18 and 35 years old in good health. Some clones in this sample may be carry-over from other donors' samples. Both conserved end residues are part of each CDR3. Fields, in order: V gene, clone size, J gene, D gene, CDR3 protein, CDR3 DNA. D genes are given only for firm matches. Some rows mark clone size as missing; the rest say once, few, many or name a class of expanded clone.

>TRBV7-7|.|TRBJ2-2|.
CASSFEALNTGELFF
TGTGCCAGCAGCTTCGAGGCGCTCAACACCGGGGAGCTGTTTTTT
>TRBV30|.|TRBJ2-7|.
CAWTKGSSYEQYF
TGTGCCTGGACAAAGGGGAGCTCCTACGAGCAGTACTTC
>TRBV28|.|TRBJ2-3|TRBD2
CASKSLTSGRSSGADTQYF
TGTGCCAGCAAGTCCCTGACTAGCGGGAGGTCCTCCGGCGCAGATACGCAGTATTTT
>TRBV28|.|TRBJ1-1|.
CASSEDRLPQPTFF
TGTGCCAGCAGTGAGGATCGGCTACCGCAGCCAACTTTCTTT
>TRBV19|.|TRBJ2-7|.
CASSIFGDYEQYF
TGTGCCAGTAGTATATTCGGGGACTACGAGCAGTACTTC
>TRBV7-8|.|TRBJ2-7|.
CASSLAPPASYEQYF
TGTGCCAGCAGCTTAGCGCCCCCTGCGTCCTACGAGCAGTACTTC
>TRBV4-3|.|TRBJ2-3|.
CASSRKQGGPDTQYF
TGCGCCAGCAGCCGGAAACAGGGAGGGCCAGATACGCAGTATTTT
>TRBV27|once|TRBJ2-7|.
CASSSYNPRGRTYEQYF
TGTGCCAGCAGTTCGTACAATCCCCGAGGACGGACCTACGAGCAGTACTTC
>TRBV15|.|TRBJ2-1|.
CATSRDLGGSYNEQFF
TGTGCCACCAGCAGAGATTTGGGAGGATCCTACAATGAGCAGTTCTTC
>TRBV4-1|.|TRBJ2-7|.
CASSQDQGRAYF
TGCGCCAGCAGCCAAGATCAGGGTCGGGCGTACTTC
>TRBV15|once|TRBJ2-1|TRBD2
CATSTRTSLQFF
TGTGCCACCAGCACCCGGACTAGCTTGCAGTTCTTC
>TRBV2|once|TRBJ2-7|TRBD1
CASKPDRAASYEQYF
TGTGCCAGCAAACCCGACAGGGCGGCCTCCTACGAGCAGTACTTC
>TRBV10-3|.|TRBJ1-5|TRBD1
CAISRGGGRYSNQPQHF
TGTGCCATCAGTCGAGGGGGCGGACGATATAGCAATCAGCCCCAGCATTTT
>TRBV7-6|.|TRBJ1-4|.
CASSLGGRVREKLFF
TGTGCCAGCAGCTTAGGAGGCAGGGTGAGAGAAAAACTGTTTTTT
>TRBV7-9|.|TRBJ2-1|.
CASSATWVSYNEQFF
TGTGCCAGCAGCGCCACGTGGGTCTCCTACAATGAGCAGTTCTTC
>TRBV19|.|TRBJ1-5|.
CASSILGDQPQHF
TGTGCCAGTAGTATACTGGGCGATCAGCCCCAGCATTTT
>TRBV7-9|.|TRBJ2-7|TRBD1
CASSTGQGAYEQYF
TGTGCCAGCAGCACCGGACAGGGAGCCTACGAGCAGTACTTC
>TRBV7-9|.|TRBJ1-2|TRBD1
CASSLVGDSSHYGYTF
TGTGCCAGCAGCTTAGTGGGGGACAGCTCTCACTATGGCTACACCTTC
>TRBV7-3|.|TRBJ2-2|TRBD2
CASSLTRLAGGTGELFF
TGTGCCAGCAGCTTAACGAGACTAGCGGGAGGAACCGGGGAGCTGTTTTTT
>TRBV7-9|.|TRBJ2-7|.
CASSRTDRLDSYEQYF
TGTGCCAGCAGCCGGACCGATCGACTAGACTCCTACGAGCAGTACTTC
>TRBV28|.|TRBJ2-7|.
CASSLSGPFAEQYF
TGTGCCAGCAGTTTGAGCGGGCCGTTCGCCGAGCAGTACTTC
>TRBV4-1|.|TRBJ2-1|.
CASSQVTTLGEQFF
TGCGCCAGCAGCCAAGTGACTACTCTGGGGGAGCAGTTCTTC
>TRBV2|.|TRBJ2-7|.
CASTSISYEQYF
TGTGCCAGCACCTCGATTAGCTACGAGCAGTACTTC
>TRBV4-1|.|TRBJ1-1|.
CASSQDTLDSPYLNTEAFF
TGCGCCAGCAGCCAAGACACCCTTGACAGCCCCTATTTGAACACTGAAGCTTTCTTT
>TRBV28|.|TRBJ1-1|.
CASSFPGFGTEAFF
TGTGCCAGCAGTTTCCCAGGCTTTGGGACTGAAGCTTTCTTT
>TRBV27|.|TRBJ2-7|.
CASSPRSSGYEQYF
TGTGCCAGCTCACCTCGGAGTAGCGGCTACGAGCAGTACTTC